This T cell receptor beta chain was observed in a study of blood T cells in healthy people across ages. This clonotype was found a few times. Primers used in a second PCR of roughly 6 to 12 cycles were a sample-barcoded 5' primer and a J-beta primer mix. TCRdb re-analysed the 5' RACE reads in MiXCR, keeping a single row per CDR3 protein. This repertoire shows over 1.5 million distinct CDR3 sequences, approximately 50% found once; its top ten account for around 2.1%. The sequencing sample was made of blood. This clonotype originated in a woman aged 40 to 50 in good health.

CDR3 protein: CASSLPNPTESYEQYF. The CDR3 region has the DNA TGTGCCAGCAGCCTACCCAACCCGACAGAGTCCTACGAGCAGTACTTC. The chain couples TRBV5-6 to TRBJ2-7, with D perhaps matching TRBD1 (5 bases). The V end was cut by 4 bases, the J end by 1 base, with 18 bases between. CDR1 SGHDT and CDR2 YYEEEE come from the germline V gene. The length of the CDR3 is 16 residues.